Listed below are T cell receptor beta chains from one sample, sequenced in a study of cytotoxic CD8 clonotypes in ibrutinib-treated CLL. The protocol was immunoSEQ multiplex PCR, while the TCRdb copy is restricted to in-frame clones and leaves out a portion. This table holds tens of thousands of clones, about four fifths found once. Sequences were derived from PBMCs, sampled after 12 months of ibrutinib treatment. The receptors were sampled from a human donor with chronic lymphocytic leukemia. Both conserved end residues are part of each CDR3. A D gene is named only where the DNA matches it firmly. The size of a clone is reported for some rows only, either as once, few or many, or as a class for expanded clones.

TRBV7-2,TRBD1,NA,TRBJ1-5,TGTGCCAGCAGCCCCGGGACAGCTCCTGTGGCCCAGCATTTT,CASSPGTAPVAQHF
TRBV19,TRBD1,once,TRBJ2-2,TGTGCCAGTAGCCAATCCGGGACAGCCGGGGAGCTGTTTTTT,CASSQSGTAGELFF
TRBV6-5,NA,once,TRBJ1-2,TGTGCCAGCAGGGAGGATAACTATGGCTACACCTTC,CASREDNYGYTF
TRBV28,NA,NA,TRBJ2-7,TGTGCCAGCACTCTACAGGGTGGAGGTGCCTACGAGCAGTACTTC,CASTLQGGGAYEQYF
TRBV19,NA,NA,TRBJ1-2,TGTGCCAGTAGTATAGGGGGGACGGATAACTATGGCTACACCTTC,CASSIGGTDNYGYTF
TRBV7-2,NA,NA,TRBJ2-7,TGTGCCAGCAGCTTCCGACAGGTCTACGAGCAGTACTTC,CASSFRQVYEQYF
TRBV6-6,TRBD1,NA,TRBJ2-3,TGTGCCAGCAAGGGACAGAACCTCGATACGCAGTATTTT,CASKGQNLDTQYF
TRBV7-3,NA,NA,TRBJ2-1,TGTGCCAGCAGCTTAGGGTGGGGAACCCGGGGTGAGCAGTTCTTC,CASSLGWGTRGEQFF
TRBV6-5,TRBD1,NA,TRBJ2-7,TGTGCCAGCAGGCCAAGACAGGGCCCCTACGAGCAGTACTTC,CASRPRQGPYEQYF
TRBV27,NA,NA,TRBJ1-1,TGTGCCAGCAGGAGGGGCCGAACAAACACTGAAGCTTTCTTT,CASRRGRTNTEAFF
TRBV5-1,TRBD2,NA,TRBJ2-7,TGCGCCAGCAGCCCCCCCGGGCTAGCGGGGGCATACGAGCAGTACTTC,CASSPPGLAGAYEQYF
TRBV19,TRBD1,NA,TRBJ1-4,TGTGCCAGTAGTATCCCTGGGACAGGGGAAAAACTGTTTTTT,CASSIPGTGEKLFF
TRBV6-5,TRBD1,NA,TRBJ2-5,TGTGCCAGCAGTGACCCTTTGACAGGGGGGACCCAGTACTTC,CASSDPLTGGTQYF
TRBV4-1,TRBD2,few,TRBJ2-3,TGCGCCAGCAGCCAAGATCAGGGGCGGGAGGTGGCAGATACGCAGTATTTT,CASSQDQGREVADTQYF
TRBV6-5,NA,few,TRBJ1-1,TGTGCCAGCAGTTACGCCGTGCTGGGCACTGAAGCTTTCTTT,CASSYAVLGTEAFF
TRBV7-9,TRBD1,NA,TRBJ1-1,TGTGCCAGCAGCCCCGGGACAGGGGGGTATGAAGCTTTCTTT,CASSPGTGGYEAFF
TRBV19,NA,NA,TRBJ1-1,TGTGCCAGTAGGGGCAGGGGTAGCACTGAAGCTTTCTTT,CASRGRGSTEAFF
TRBV19,TRBD1,NA,TRBJ1-5,TGTGCCACGGCAACAGGGGGCAATCAGCCCCAGCATTTT,CATATGGNQPQHF
TRBV29-1,NA,NA,TRBJ2-3,TGCAGCGTTGAGGGGCAGGGTGGGGGCACAGATACGCAGTATTTT,CSVEGQGGGTDTQYF
TRBV19,NA,once,TRBJ1-5,TGTGCCAGTAGTATAGCGGCGATCGGGGGGCTGCGGCCCCAGCATTTT,CASSIAAIGGLRPQHF
TRBV18,NA,NA,TRBJ1-2,TGTGCCAGCTCACCGCGGGGTGAGGCTAACTATGGCTACACCTTC,CASSPRGEANYGYTF
TRBV7-2,NA,NA,TRBJ1-4,TGTGCCAGCGGTGTGGTGGCTAATGAAAAACTGTTTTTT,CASGVVANEKLFF
TRBV11-3,TRBD1,NA,TRBJ2-4,TGTGCCAGCAGCCAGGGGGTGGCCAACATTCAGTACTTC,CASSQGVANIQYF
TRBV5-4,NA,NA,TRBJ2-5,TGTGCCAGCAGCTCCCGGGGTAGCGGATGGGGGGAGACCCAGTACTTC,CASSSRGSGWGETQYF
TRBV5-1,TRBD2,NA,TRBJ2-3,TGCGCCAGCAGCTCCCGACTAGCGGGGGCAACGGGTACGCAGTATTTT,CASSSRLAGATGTQYF
TRBV18,TRBD2,NA,TRBJ2-1,TGTGCCAGCTCACCGGAGGGGCGGGGGTTCTCCTACAATGAGCAGTTCTTC,CASSPEGRGFSYNEQFF
TRBV9,TRBD1,NA,TRBJ2-5,TGTGCCAGCAGCCCTCAGAACAGGGGCCGTCCCCAAGAGACCCAGTACTTC,CASSPQNRGRPQETQYF
TRBV23-1,NA,NA,TRBJ2-1,TGCGCCAGCAGTCAATTGTCCAGCCCTGGACCCTACAATGAGCAGTTCTTC,CASSQLSSPGPYNEQFF
TRBV5-4,NA,NA,TRBJ2-7,TGTGCCAGCAGCTTGGGCGCCGGAGGCTACGAGCAGTACTTC,CASSLGAGGYEQYF
TRBV10-2,NA,NA,TRBJ2-7,TGCGCCAGCAGTGAGTCCCCTACGGGGGAGCAGTACTTC,CASSESPTGEQYF
TRBV7-9,NA,few,TRBJ2-3,TGTGCCAGCACCTCTATTTTCACAGATACGCAGTATTTT,CASTSIFTDTQYF
TRBV19,NA,NA,TRBJ2-6,TGTGCCACCTCTCCCGGCCAGCCTGGGGCCAACGTCCTGACTTTC,CATSPGQPGANVLTF
TRBV5-1,TRBD1,few,TRBJ2-5,TGCGCCAGCAGCTCCCTGCCCGGGACAGCGGAGACCCAGTACTTC,CASSSLPGTAETQYF
TRBV5-6,NA,many,TRBJ1-1,TGTGCCAGCAGCCCAGGACAGACCACTGAAGCTTTCTTT,CASSPGQTTEAFF
TRBV11-2,NA,once,TRBJ1-1,TGTGCCAGCAGCTTAGAGGTGATTGGGACTATGAACACTGAAGCTTTCTTT,CASSLEVIGTMNTEAFF
TRBV5-1,NA,NA,TRBJ1-4,TGCGCCAGCAGACAACAGGCGCGGGGTGAAAAACTGTTTTTT,CASRQQARGEKLFF
TRBV28,NA,NA,TRBJ2-7,TGTGCCAGCAGAGGCGGACTGTCCTACGAGCAGTACTTC,CASRGGLSYEQYF
TRBV11-1,NA,NA,TRBJ1-2,TGTGCCAGCAGCCCGACAGGAGACTATGGCTACACCTTC,CASSPTGDYGYTF
TRBV29-1,NA,NA,TRBJ1-1,TGCAGCGTTGAAAGACAGATGAACACTGAAGCTTTCTTT,CSVERQMNTEAFF
TRBV7-2,NA,NA,TRBJ2-7,TGTGCCAGCAGCTTCGCCTACGAGCAGTACTTC,CASSFAYEQYF
TRBV6-4,TRBD2,NA,TRBJ2-3,TGTGCCAGCAGCCCCCAAGCGGGAGGGGGTTCAGATACGCAGTATTTT,CASSPQAGGGSDTQYF
TRBV18,NA,NA,TRBJ2-2,TGTGCCAGCTCAACCCAAGCGGATCGGACCGGGGAGCTGTTTTTT,CASSTQADRTGELFF
TRBV1,NA,NA,TRBJ2-7,TGCACCAGCAGCCAAGAACGGTCAGGGGCTAGAGGGTCCTACGAGCAGTACTTC,CTSSQERSGARGSYEQYF
TRBV6-6,NA,NA,TRBJ2-6,TGTGCCAGCAGTTATGTCCAACACTCTGGGGCCAACGTCCTGACTTTC,CASSYVQHSGANVLTF
TRBV27,NA,once,TRBJ1-1,TGTGCCACCTGGTGGGACACTGAAGCTTTCTTT,CATWWDTEAFF
TRBV11-1,NA,NA,TRBJ2-3,TGTGCCAGCAGCTTAGGACTGATGGGGTCAGATACGCAGTATTTT,CASSLGLMGSDTQYF
TRBV7-9,NA,few,TRBJ2-7,TGTGCCAGCAGCCGAGGGGCCTACGAGCAGTACTTC,CASSRGAYEQYF
TRBV5-1,NA,medium-sized,TRBJ2-2,TGCGCCAGCAGCTTGCAGGAAACCGGGGAGCTGTTTTTT,CASSLQETGELFF
TRBV18,TRBD1,NA,TRBJ1-2,TGTGCCAGCTCACCCCTACAGGGGGGTAGGGGCTACACCTTC,CASSPLQGGRGYTF
TRBV30,NA,NA,TRBJ1-1,TGTGCCTGGAGTGTACGGGGGGAAGCTTTCTTT,CAWSVRGEAFF
TRBV13,NA,NA,TRBJ2-1,TGTGCCAGCAGCTCCGCGACTAGGGGGAATGAGCAGTTCTTC,CASSSATRGNEQFF
TRBV5-5,NA,NA,TRBJ1-2,TGTGCCAGCAGCTTGGGACCGGCGGCAGGGGGCTACACCTTC,CASSLGPAAGGYTF